Listed here are 22 T cell receptor beta chains from one sample, sequenced in a study of T cell therapy after organ transplantation. Stated time point: 20-29 weeks after completion of therapy. TCRdb keeps only in-frame clones here, not all; method: immunoSEQ multiplex PCR. Of about 20,000 clones in the sample, 80% to 85% were seen once. Their target antigens are unknown. The sequencing here drew on CD8+ T cells from blood, taken after autologous CMV-specific T cell therapy. These receptors were taken from a human patient who had received a solid organ transplant and had CMV disease. Some T cells may be transferred from the graft donor.

The CDR3 sequence is CASSSSYEQYF. CDR3 coding DNA: TGTGCCAGCAGTTCCTCCTACGAGCAGTACTTC. This rearrangement joins TRBV27 to TRBJ2-7, with D unresolved. Trimming stripped 4 bases from V and 0 bases from J, with 1 base between. This CDR3 is built from 11 residues. Germline values: CDR1 MNHEY, CDR2 SMNVEV (reference sequence).

The chain recombines TRBV12-1 with TRBJ1-2; the table's D call TRBD1 went unverified against the DNA. TRBV12-1 is an annotated pseudogene. The CDR3 is 12 amino acids. The CDR3 region has the DNA TGTGCCAGCCTCAGGGGGAGGTCCGGCTACACCTTC. Translated, it gives CASLRGRSGYTF.

V and J are TRBV27 and TRBJ2-7, with D maybe TRBD2 (5 bases). This CDR3 has 13 amino acids. Trimming shortened V by 2 bases and J by 5 bases, and 10 bases separated the two germline ends. Germline V gives CDR1 MNHEY, CDR2 SMNVEV (reference sequence). CDR3 in amino acids: CASSLLSGNEQYF. Written as DNA, the CDR3 is TGTGCCAGCAGTTTACTATCGGGGAACGAGCAGTACTTC.

The gene calls are TRBV28 and TRBJ1-2, with TRBD1 identical over 9 bases. The ends lost 3 bases at V and 6 bases at J; junction bases unmatched: 5. The CDR3 has 14 amino acids. CDR1 MDHEN and CDR2 SYDVKM come from the germline V gene. The CDR3 sequence: CASSFEDRGHGYTF. DNA of the CDR3: TGTGCCAGCAGTTTCGAGGACAGGGGCCATGGCTACACCTTC.

This clone is medium-sized in the sample. The genes are TRBV6-5 and TRBJ1-1; 9 bases fit TRBD1. CDR3 size: 15 residues. Germline V gene data show CDR1 as MNHEY and CDR2 as SVGAGI. V lost 5 bases to trimming and J lost 3 bases; unmatched junction nucleotides: 7. The CDR3 bases are TGTGCCAGCAGTCCCTCCGGGACAGGGCACACTGAAGCTTTCTTT. Its protein is CASSPSGTGHTEAFF.

The chain links TRBV7-3 to TRBJ2-7; no clear D. The ends were cut back, 2 bases at V and 5 bases at J, with 4 bases in the middle. This CDR3 contains 11 residues. Germline lookup yields CDR1 SGHTA and CDR2 FQGTGA. The CDR3 DNA follows: TGTGCCAGCAGCTTAGCCAACGAGCAGTACTTC. Translation: CASSLANEQYF.

V is TRBV4-2 and J is TRBJ1-5, with 8 bases aligning to TRBD1. This CDR3 is 15 amino acids long. The trim removed 0 bases at V and 6 bases at J, leaving 4 bases unmatched. CDR1 is LGHNA, CDR2 YNFKEQ, per germline. CDR3: CASSQDQGAAQPQHF. The CDR3 DNA sequence: TGTGCCAGCAGCCAAGATCAGGGGGCTGCTCAGCCCCAGCATTTT.

This clone was seen just once. This chain joins TRBV12-5 and TRBJ2-5; D gene ambiguous. This CDR3 contains 12 residues. Trimming removed 2 bases from V and 2 bases from J, with 3 bases in between. Germline V gene sequence: CDR1 LGHNT, CDR2 FRNRAP. CDR3 coding DNA: TGTGCTAGTGGTTTGCGGCAAGAGACCCAGTACTTC. It specifies CASGLRQETQYF.

The rearrangement uses TRBV7-3 and TRBJ2-3; weak D call: TRBD2 (5 bases). Trimming stripped 5 bases from V and 0 bases from J, with 15 bases between. The CDR3 covers 16 residues. CDR1 is SGHTA and CDR2 is FQGTGA in the germline V gene. CDR3 in amino acids: CASSALGGSSTDTQYF. DNA for the CDR3: TGTGCCAGCAGCGCGTTAGGAGGATCTAGCACAGATACGCAGTATTTT. Supplemented by reference TRBV7-3 and TRBJ2-3, the full variable domain reads GAGVSQTPSNKVTEKGKYVELRCDPISGHTALYWYRQSLGQGPEFLIYFQGTGAADDSGLPNDRFFAVRPEGSVSTLKIQRTERGDSAVYLCASSALGGSSTDTQYFGPGTRLTVL.

This clone was picked up a small number of times. This chain joins TRBV6-4 and TRBJ2-2; 8 bases align to TRBD2. CDR1 is MRHNA and CDR2 is SNTAGT in the germline V gene. The CDR3 loop spans 14 amino acids. Germline trimming cut 6 bases from V and 3 bases from J; bases unmatched to any gene: 3. The DNA for the CDR3 is TGTGCCAGCAGCGGGGGGGCCGACACCGGGGAGCTGTTTTTT. Translating it yields CASSGGADTGELFF.

This chain joins TRBV13 and TRBJ2-7; D call uncertain. This CDR3 has 12 residues. The germline V and J ends were trimmed by 8 bases and 4 bases, with 12 bases remaining between them. The germline CDR1 and CDR2 sequences are PRHDT and FYEKMQ (reference sequence). CDR3 in amino acids: CASGNREYEQYF. The CDR3 DNA is TGTGCCAGCGGGAACAGAGAATACGAGCAGTACTTC.

The chain links TRBV19 to TRBJ2-7, with D possibly matching TRBD2 (6 bases). The length of the CDR3 is 13 residues. Germline V lookup: CDR1 LNHDA, CDR2 SQIVND (reference sequence). V dropped 5 bases and J dropped 7 bases, with 15 bases sitting between them. In nucleotides, the CDR3 is TGTGCCAGTAGTGCCAGGGCCGGGGGTGAGCAGTACTTC. Protein: CASSARAGGEQYF.

The chain recombines TRBV29-1 with TRBJ1-2; D may be TRBD1 (6 bases). Trimming stripped 5 bases from V and 2 bases from J, with 12 bases between. This CDR3 region has 13 residues. Per the germline V gene, CDR1 is SQVTM and CDR2 is ANQGSEA. In DNA, the CDR3 is TGCAGCGTTACGGGGGGCAGAAACTATGGCTACACCTTC. Its translation: CSVTGGRNYGYTF.

The chain is built from TRBV6-5 and TRBJ2-7; D might be TRBD1 or TRBD2, each matching 5 bases. The CDR3 totals 14 residues. Trimming pared 0 bases from V and 0 bases from J, leaving 6 bases between. Germline loops: CDR1 MNHEY, CDR2 SVGAGI. The CDR3 spells CASSYSGTSYEQYF. In DNA form, the CDR3 reads TGTGCCAGCAGTTACTCCGGGACCTCCTACGAGCAGTACTTC.

The chain recombines TRBV4-1 with TRBJ2-3, with TRBD2 matching 10 bases. Germline values: CDR1 MGHRA, CDR2 YSYEKL. Unmatched junction bases numbered 5, after V lost 4 bases and J lost 1 base. The CDR3 totals 16 residues. CDR3 sequence (DNA): TGCGCCAGCAGCCCTAGACTAGCGGGTGGCACAGATACGCAGTATTTT. It specifies CASSPRLAGGTDTQYF.

The chain links TRBV27 to TRBJ1-3, with D unclear. Germline V gene lookup returns CDR1 MNHEY and CDR2 SMNVEV (reference sequence). This CDR3 comprises 14 residues. Trimming pared 5 bases from V and 1 base from J, leaving 9 bases between. The CDR3 DNA sequence: TGTGCCAGCAGTCCCCTCGGGTCTGGAAACACCATATATTTT. Protein product: CASSPLGSGNTIYF.

The chain has TRBV13 and TRBJ2-1, with 10 nucleotides matching TRBD2. With V trimmed by 3 bases and J by 9 bases, 5 bases remained unmatched. The CDR3 loop spans 14 amino acids. CDR1 is PRHDT and CDR2 is FYEKMQ in the germline V gene (reference sequence). The CDR3 here is CASSFLAGVGEQFF. The CDR3, as DNA: TGTGCCAGCAGCTTTCTAGCGGGAGTAGGTGAGCAGTTCTTC.

This CDR3 reads CASSPGAMNTEAFF. CDR3 sequence (DNA): TGTGCCAGCAGTCCAGGGGCCATGAACACTGAAGCTTTCTTT. This rearrangement joins TRBV2 to TRBJ1-1, with D possibly TRBD1 on 6 matching bases. The CDR3 runs to 14 residues. V lost 5 bases and J lost 0, with 10 bases in between. CDR1 is SNHLY and CDR2 is FYNNEI in the germline V gene. Based on the CDR3 plus reference TRBV2 and TRBJ1-1, the full variable domain is EPEVTQTPSHQVTQMGQEVILRCVPISNHLYFYWYRQILGQKVEFLVSFYNNEISEKSEIFDDQFSVERPDGSNFTLKIRSTKLEDSAMYFCASSPGAMNTEAFFGQGTRLTVV.

As DNA, the CDR3 is TGTGCCAGCAGCTTAACGCTGGCGCTCTCCTACGAGCAGTACTTC. It specifies CASSLTLALSYEQYF. The V and J genes are TRBV13 and TRBJ2-7; D is ambiguous. This CDR3 contains 15 residues. In germline, CDR1 is PRHDT, CDR2 FYEKMQ (reference sequence). Trimming removed 2 bases from V and 0 bases from J, with 11 bases in between. Based on the CDR3 plus reference TRBV13 and TRBJ2-7, the full variable domain is AAGVIQSPRHLIKEKRETATLKCYPIPRHDTVYWYQQGPGQDPQFLISFYEKMQSDKGSIPDRFSAQQFSDYHSELNMSSLELGDSALYFCASSLTLALSYEQYFGPGTRLTVT.

The chain employs TRBV4-2 and TRBJ1-1; 7 positions agree with TRBD1. The germline gives CDR1 LGHNA, CDR2 YNFKEQ. Trimming cost V 2 bases and J 0 bases; bases outside gene matches: 6. This CDR3 has 16 amino acids. Written as DNA, the CDR3 is TGTGCCAGCAGCCAACAGGGGGTGACCATGAACACTGAAGCTTTCTTT. Translating gives CASSQQGVTMNTEAFF.

This clone was observed a few times. This chain's CDR3 is CASSAGHGGSAGEQYF. DNA for the CDR3: TGTGCCAGCAGCGCCGGCCACGGGGGGAGTGCGGGCGAGCAGTACTTC. The chain couples TRBV13 to TRBJ2-7; 7 positions agree with TRBD2. Germline V CDR1 and CDR2: PRHDT, FYEKMQ (reference sequence). CDR3 length: 16 residues. Losses at the gene ends were 5 bases for V and 6 bases for J; bases not matched to a gene: 16.

The genes are TRBV25-1 and TRBJ1-2; unclear D gene. Per the germline V gene, CDR1 is MGHDK and CDR2 is SYGVNS. Trimming took 2 bases from V and 0 from J, leaving 4 bases between them. CDR3 length: 13 residues. CDR3 nucleotides: TGTGCCAGCAGTGAACCAACTAACTATGGCTACACCTTC. This encodes CASSEPTNYGYTF.